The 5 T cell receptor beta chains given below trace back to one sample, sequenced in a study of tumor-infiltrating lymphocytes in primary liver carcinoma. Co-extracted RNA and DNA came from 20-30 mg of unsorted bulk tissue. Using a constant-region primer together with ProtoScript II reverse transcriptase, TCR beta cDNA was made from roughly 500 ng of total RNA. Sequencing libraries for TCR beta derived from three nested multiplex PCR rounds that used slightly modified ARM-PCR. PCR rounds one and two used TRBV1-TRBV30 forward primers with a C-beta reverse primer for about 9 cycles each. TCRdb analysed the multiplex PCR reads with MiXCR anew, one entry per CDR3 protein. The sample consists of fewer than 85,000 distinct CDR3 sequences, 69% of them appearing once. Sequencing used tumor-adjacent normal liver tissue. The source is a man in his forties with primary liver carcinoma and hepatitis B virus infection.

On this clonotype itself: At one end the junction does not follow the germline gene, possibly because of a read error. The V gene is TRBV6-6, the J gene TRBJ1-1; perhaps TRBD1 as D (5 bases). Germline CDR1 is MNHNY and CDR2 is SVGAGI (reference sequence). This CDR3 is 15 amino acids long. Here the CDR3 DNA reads TGTGCCAGCAGCTTAACGGACAACATGAACACTAAAGCTTTCTTT. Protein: CASSLTDNMNTKAFF.

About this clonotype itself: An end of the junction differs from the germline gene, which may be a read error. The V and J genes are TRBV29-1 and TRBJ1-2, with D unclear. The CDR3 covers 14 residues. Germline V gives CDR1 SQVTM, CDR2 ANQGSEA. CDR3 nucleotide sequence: TGCAGCGTTGATGCGGAAGAATGGGTGGATGGCTACACGTTC. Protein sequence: CSVDAEEWVDGYTF. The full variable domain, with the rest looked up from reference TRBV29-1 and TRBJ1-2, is SAVISQKPSRDICQRGTSLTIQCQVDSQVTMMFWYRQQPGQSLTLIATANQGSEATYESGFVIDKFPISRPNLTFSTLTVSNMSPEDSSIYLCSVDAEEWVDGYTFGSGTRLTVV.

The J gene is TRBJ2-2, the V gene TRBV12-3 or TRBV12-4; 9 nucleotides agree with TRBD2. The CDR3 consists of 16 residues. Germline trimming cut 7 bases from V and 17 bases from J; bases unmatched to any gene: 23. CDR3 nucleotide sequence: TGTGCCAGCAACATACTAGCGGGCGCGAACACCGGGGGGCTATTTTTT. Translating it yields CASNILAGANTGGLFF.

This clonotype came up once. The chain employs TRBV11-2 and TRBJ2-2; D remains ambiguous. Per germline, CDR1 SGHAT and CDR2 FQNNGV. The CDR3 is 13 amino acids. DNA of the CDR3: TGTGTCATCAGTTTACAGTACACCGGGGAGCTGTTTTTT. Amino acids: CVISLQYTGELFF.

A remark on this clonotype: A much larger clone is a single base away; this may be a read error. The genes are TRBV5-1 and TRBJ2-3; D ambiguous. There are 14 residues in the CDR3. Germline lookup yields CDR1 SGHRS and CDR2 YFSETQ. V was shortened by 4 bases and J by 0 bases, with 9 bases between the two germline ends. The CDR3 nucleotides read TGCGCCAGCAGCCCCTCCTACAGCACAGATACGCAGTATTTT. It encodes CASSPSYSTDTQYF.